In its sample, the clone carrying this T cell receptor beta chain was seen a few times. Its antigen is unknown. This specimen comes from a study of blood T cells in healthy people across ages. Study results and limitations: Estimates drawn from one million T cells were deemed to understate diversity.

The CDR3 consists of 15 residues. Trimming left V 7 bases short and J 2 bases short, with 17 bases between. Germline-derived CDR1 and CDR2 are SGHDN and FVKESK. Together with a sample-barcoded 5' primer, a J-beta primer mix was included in a second PCR lasting about 6 to 11 cycles. Every cDNA molecule carried a tag from a template-switch adaptor bearing 12 random nucleotides. CDR3-containing paired-end reads numbering at least 2.5 million came from each sample. TCRdb independently ran MiXCR on the 5' RACE reads; one entry per CDR3 protein. The sample lists over 1,500,000 distinct CDR3 sequences, roughly 49% occurring once.

The specimen sequenced was blood. The clonotype comes from a woman in her thirties or forties in good health. The rearrangement joins TRBV14 to TRBJ2-5; possible D gene TRBD2, 6 bases. CDR3 sequence reads: CASNLADEPQETQYF. Written as DNA, the CDR3 is TGTGCCAGCAACTTAGCGGACGAACCGCAAGAGACCCAGTACTTC.